The rows below give T cell receptor beta chains drawn from one sample of a study of OX40 agonist ivuxolimab in advanced cancers. Clones were read by immunoSEQ multiplex PCR, and TCRdb kept only the in-frame ones, dropping some. The table lists roughly 110,000 clones, approximately 90% of them singletons, with roughly 1.1% in the top ten. The sample was CD4+ or CD8+ T cells sorted from blood, taken in a trial of the OX40 agonist ivuxolimab. The receptors here all came from an adult with an advanced solid tumor such as melanoma, head and neck, liver or kidney cancer. Each CDR3 is given with its conserved first and last residue. The order of the fields is V gene, J gene, clone size, D gene, CDR3 DNA, CDR3 protein. D genes are given only for firm matches. Some rows mark clone size as missing; the rest say once, few, many or name a class of expanded clone.

TRBV27	TRBJ2-7	-	TRBD1	TGTGCCAGCAGCCTAGGGACAGGCTTATTCCTTGAGCAGTACTTC	CASSLGTGLFLEQYF
TRBV7-9	TRBJ1-1	-	-	TGTGCCAGCAGCCCCGTGGCGGTTAACACTGAAGCTTTCTTT	CASSPVAVNTEAFF
TRBV18	TRBJ2-7	-	TRBD1	TGTGCCAGCTCACCGGGACAGGGGATCCTCTACGAGCAGTACTTC	CASSPGQGILYEQYF
TRBV6-5	TRBJ1-1	-	-	TGTGCCAGCAGTTTCTTGAACACTGAAGCTTTCTTT	CASSFLNTEAFF
TRBV6-4	TRBJ1-5	-	TRBD1	TGTGCCAGGGGGCCGGGACAGGGGACACTTAGCAATCAGCCCCAGCATTTT	CARGPGQGTLSNQPQHF
TRBV10-3	TRBJ2-1	once	-	TGTGCCATCAGCCGGGAATCCTACAATGAGCAGTTCTTC	CAISRESYNEQFF
TRBV7-3	TRBJ2-3	-	-	TGTGCCAGCAGCTTAAAGCCATCCACAGATACGCAGTATTTT	CASSLKPSTDTQYF
TRBV2	TRBJ2-1	-	-	TGTGCCAGCAGTTCTGGATCCGTCTACAATGAGCAGTTCTTC	CASSSGSVYNEQFF
TRBV5-1	TRBJ2-1	-	TRBD2	TGCGCCAGCAGTAGTCCGAATAGCGGGAGCGCCTACAATGAGCAGTTCTTC	CASSSPNSGSAYNEQFF
TRBV4-3	TRBJ2-7	-	-	TGCGCCAGCAGCCAGGCCCAGACAGGCTACGAGCAGTACTTC	CASSQAQTGYEQYF
TRBV21-1	TRBJ1-1	-	-	TGTGCCAGCAGCAAAGCGAAGGTCCTGAACACTGAAGCTTTCTTT	CASSKAKVLNTEAFF
TRBV19	TRBJ2-1	-	-	TGTGCCAGTAGATTGGCCCAGGGAACCTACAATGAGCAGTTCTTC	CASRLAQGTYNEQFF
TRBV5-4	TRBJ2-7	-	-	TGTGCCAGCAGCTTACCGGGAGTAGAGTCCTACGAGCAGTACTTC	CASSLPGVESYEQYF
TRBV28	TRBJ2-2	-	-	TGTGCCAGCAGTTTGACCGGGGAGCTGTTTTTT	CASSLTGELFF
TRBV19	TRBJ1-5	once	-	TGTGCCAGTAGTCTGACAGAGCTTCAGCCCCAGCATTTT	CASSLTELQPQHF
TRBV28	TRBJ1-2	-	-	TGTGCCAGCAGGTCCCCCCCGGGGGAAGGGGGAAGTCTCTTTTATGGCTACACCTTC	CASRSPPGEGGSLFYGYTF
TRBV6-1	TRBJ2-7	-	TRBD2	TGTGCCAGCAGTGAACGCGCGGGAGGGCCCTACGAGCAGTACTTC	CASSERAGGPYEQYF